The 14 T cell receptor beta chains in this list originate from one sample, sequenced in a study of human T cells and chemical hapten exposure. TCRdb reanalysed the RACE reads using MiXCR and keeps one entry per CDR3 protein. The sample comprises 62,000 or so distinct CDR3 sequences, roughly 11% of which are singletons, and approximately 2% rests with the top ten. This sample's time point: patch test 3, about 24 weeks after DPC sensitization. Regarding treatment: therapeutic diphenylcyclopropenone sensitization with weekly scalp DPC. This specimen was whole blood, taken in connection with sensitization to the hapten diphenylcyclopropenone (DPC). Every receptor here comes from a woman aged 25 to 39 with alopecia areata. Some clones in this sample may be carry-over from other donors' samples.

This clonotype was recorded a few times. In DNA, the CDR3 is TGTGCCAGCGGTCCGGACGGAGGGTACGAGCAGTACTTC. Protein sequence: CASGPDGGYEQYF. The chain uses TRBV6-1 and TRBJ2-7; tentative D call: TRBD2 (6 bases). Trimming cost V 8 bases and J 4 bases, with 15 bases left between them. There are 13 residues in the CDR3. Germline lookup yields CDR1 MNHNS and CDR2 SASEGT.

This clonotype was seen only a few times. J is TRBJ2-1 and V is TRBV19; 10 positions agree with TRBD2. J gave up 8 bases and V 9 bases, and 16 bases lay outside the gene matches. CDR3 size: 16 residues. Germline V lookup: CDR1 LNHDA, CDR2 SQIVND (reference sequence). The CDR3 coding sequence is TGTGCCAGCCTCCCTAGGGCCAGCGGGAGGGCCGATGAGCAGTTCTTC. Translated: CASLPRASGRADEQFF.

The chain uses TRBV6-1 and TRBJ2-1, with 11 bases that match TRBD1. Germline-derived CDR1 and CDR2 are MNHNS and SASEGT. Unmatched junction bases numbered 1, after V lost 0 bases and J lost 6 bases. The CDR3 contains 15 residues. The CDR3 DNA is TGTGCCAGCAGTGAAGCGGGACAGGGGGTCAATGAGCAGTTCTTC. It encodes CASSEAGQGVNEQFF.

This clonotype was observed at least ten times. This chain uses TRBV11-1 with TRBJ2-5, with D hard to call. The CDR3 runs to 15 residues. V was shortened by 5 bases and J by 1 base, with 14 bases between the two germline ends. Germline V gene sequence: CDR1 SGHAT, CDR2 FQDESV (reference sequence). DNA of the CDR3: TGTGCCAGCAGCCCCCCCGACACTCTCCAAGAGACCCAGTACTTC. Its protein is CASSPPDTLQETQYF. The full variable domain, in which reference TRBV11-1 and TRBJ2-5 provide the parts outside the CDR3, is EAEVAQSPRYKITEKSQAVAFWCDPISGHATLYWYRQILGQGPELLVQFQDESVVDDSQLPKDRFSAERLKGVDSTLKIQPAELGDSAMYLCASSPPDTLQETQYFGPGTRLLVL.

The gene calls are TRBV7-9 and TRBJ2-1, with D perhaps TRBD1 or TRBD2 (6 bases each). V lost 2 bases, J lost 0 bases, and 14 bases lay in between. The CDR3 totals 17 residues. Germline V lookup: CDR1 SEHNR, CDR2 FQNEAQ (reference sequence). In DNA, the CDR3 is TGTGCCAGCAGCTTAAACGGGGGCCAAAGCTCCTACAATGAGCAGTTCTTC. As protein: CASSLNGGQSSYNEQFF.

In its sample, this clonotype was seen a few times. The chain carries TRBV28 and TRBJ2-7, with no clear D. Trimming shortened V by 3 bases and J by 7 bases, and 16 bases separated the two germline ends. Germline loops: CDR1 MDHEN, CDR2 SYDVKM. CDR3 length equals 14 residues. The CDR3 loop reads CASSLGTLLFEQYF. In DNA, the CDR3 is TGTGCCAGCAGTTTGGGCACCCTCCTGTTTGAGCAGTACTTC.

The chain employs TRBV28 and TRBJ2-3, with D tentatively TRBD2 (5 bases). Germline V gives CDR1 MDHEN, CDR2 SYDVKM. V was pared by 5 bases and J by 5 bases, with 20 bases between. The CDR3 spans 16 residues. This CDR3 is CASSGAAEGLIDTQYF. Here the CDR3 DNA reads TGTGCCAGCAGTGGCGCAGCGGAAGGCTTAATAGATACGCAGTATTTT.

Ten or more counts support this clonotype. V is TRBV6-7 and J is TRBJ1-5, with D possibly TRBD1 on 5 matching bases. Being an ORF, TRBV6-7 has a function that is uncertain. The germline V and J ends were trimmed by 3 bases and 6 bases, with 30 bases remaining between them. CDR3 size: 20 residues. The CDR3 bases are TGTGCCAGCAGTTATCTTCACAGGCTACATCGCGTTTCAATTCGTCAGCCCCAGCATTTT. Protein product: CASSYLHRLHRVSIRQPQHF.

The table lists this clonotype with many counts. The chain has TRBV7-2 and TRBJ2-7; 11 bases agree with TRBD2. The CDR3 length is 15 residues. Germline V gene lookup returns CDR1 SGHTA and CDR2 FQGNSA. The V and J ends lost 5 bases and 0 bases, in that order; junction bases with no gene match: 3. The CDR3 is CASSRGLAVSYEQYF. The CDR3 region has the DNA TGTGCCAGCAGCCGGGGACTAGCGGTCTCCTACGAGCAGTACTTC.

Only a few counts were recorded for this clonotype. CDR3 nucleotide sequence: TGCAGCGTTGAAGGTGGACTAGCGGGGGAGTACAATGAGCAGTTCTTC. Its translation is CSVEGGLAGEYNEQFF. This chain uses TRBV29-1 with TRBJ2-1; 13 nucleotides line up with TRBD2. This CDR3 is built from 16 residues. Trimming at V came to 1 base and at J to 4 bases, leaving 4 bases not matched to a gene. Germline V lookup: CDR1 SQVTM, CDR2 ANQGSEA.

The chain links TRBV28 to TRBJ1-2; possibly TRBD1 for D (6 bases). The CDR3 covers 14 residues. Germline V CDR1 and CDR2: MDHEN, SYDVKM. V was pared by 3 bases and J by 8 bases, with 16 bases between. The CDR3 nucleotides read TGTGCCAGCAGTTTGGCAGGGGTTGAGAAAGGCTACACCTTC. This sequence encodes CASSLAGVEKGYTF.

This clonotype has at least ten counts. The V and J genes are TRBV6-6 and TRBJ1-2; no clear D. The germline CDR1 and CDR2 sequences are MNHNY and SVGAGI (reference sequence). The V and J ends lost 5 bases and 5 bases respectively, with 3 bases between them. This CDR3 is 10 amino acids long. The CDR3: CASSNYGYTF. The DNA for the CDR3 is TGTGCCAGCAGTAATTATGGCTACACCTTC.

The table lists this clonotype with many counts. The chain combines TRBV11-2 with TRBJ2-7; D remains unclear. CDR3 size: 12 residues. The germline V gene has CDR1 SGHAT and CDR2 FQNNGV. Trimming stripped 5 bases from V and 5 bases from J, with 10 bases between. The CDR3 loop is CASSPGADEQYF. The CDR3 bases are TGTGCCAGCAGCCCCGGCGCGGACGAGCAGTACTTC.

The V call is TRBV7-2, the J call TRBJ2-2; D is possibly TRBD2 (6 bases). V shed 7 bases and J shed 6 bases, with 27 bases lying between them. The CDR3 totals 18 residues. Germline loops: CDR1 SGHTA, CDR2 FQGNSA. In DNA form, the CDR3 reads TGTGCCAGCATCAATGATCCCGATCGACTAGACGTATCCGGGGAGCTGTTTTTT. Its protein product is CASINDPDRLDVSGELFF.